These T cell receptor beta chains were read from a single sample in a study of blood T cell repertoires in COVID-19. The protocol was immunoSEQ multiplex PCR, while the TCRdb copy is restricted to in-frame clones and leaves out a portion. The sample holds about 59,000 clones, roughly 80% seen once. Sequenced material: peripheral blood. These receptors were taken from a woman between 65 and 79 years old with acute or convalescent COVID-19. CDR3s include the opening cysteine and the closing phenylalanine or tryptophan. Each record gives: V gene, clone size, J gene, D gene, CDR3 DNA, CDR3 protein. The D gene is left open where the match is weak. Clone size is not always given. Where it is, it says once, few, many or a class for expanded clones.

TRBV3-1/TRBV3-2	few	TRBJ2-1	.	TGTGCCAGCAGCCATCATCAGGGTATGAATGAGCAGTTCTTC	CASSHHQGMNEQFF
TRBV5-1	.	TRBJ1-1	TRBD1	TGCGCCAGCAGTTTGAGGGGACAGTCAGCCACTGAAGCTTTCTTT	CASSLRGQSATEAFF
TRBV5-1	once	TRBJ1-1	.	TGCGCCAGCAGCTTGGGCCTGAGTAGCGGACCTCTTGAAGCTTTCTTT	CASSLGLSSGPLEAFF
TRBV12-3/TRBV12-4	.	TRBJ1-5	.	TGTGCCAGCAGTCGGACAGCCTACACCCCCCAGCATTTT	CASSRTAYTPQHF
TRBV19	few	TRBJ1-1	TRBD1	TGTGCCAGTAGCGTCAGGGGGCTTGGGAGTACTGAAGCTTTCTTT	CASSVRGLGSTEAFF
TRBV4-1	.	TRBJ1-2	TRBD1	TGCGCCAGCAGCCAAGGAATCGGACAGGGGGCGTCCTTCTATGGCTACACCTTC	CASSQGIGQGASFYGYTF
TRBV5-4	.	TRBJ2-1	TRBD1	TGTGCCAGCAGCCCCCTCCCAGACAGGGGGAGTGGGCTCTACAATGAGCAGTTCTTC	CASSPLPDRGSGLYNEQFF
TRBV7-9	.	TRBJ2-1	TRBD2	TGTGCCAGCAGCTTAGGAGCGGGGCCTTACAATGAGCAGTTCTTC	CASSLGAGPYNEQFF
TRBV7-3	.	TRBJ2-3	TRBD1	TGTGCCAGCAGCTCATCGACAGGGGGAGGCACAGATACGCAGTATTTT	CASSSSTGGGTDTQYF
TRBV5-1	few	TRBJ2-3	.	TGCGCCAGCAGCTCCATGACTTTGGGGGCCACAGATACGCAGTATTTT	CASSSMTLGATDTQYF
TRBV19	.	TRBJ2-5	TRBD2	TGTGCCAGTAGCCTCGGACTAGCGGGGGGGCCGGGAGAGACCCAGTACTTC	CASSLGLAGGPGETQYF
TRBV6-5	.	TRBJ2-7	TRBD1	TGTGCCACCAGCGGCCGACAGGGAGCTTACGAGCAGTACTTC	CATSGRQGAYEQYF
TRBV4-1	.	TRBJ2-3	TRBD2	TGCGCCAGCTCCAAGGGTAGCGGGGGGAAAACAGATACGCAGTATTTT	CASSKGSGGKTDTQYF
TRBV30	.	TRBJ1-5	.	TGTGCCTGGAGTCTCGCACAGGGTAACTTTGTCTATCAGCCCCAGCATTTT	CAWSLAQGNFVYQPQHF
TRBV6-5	few	TRBJ1-2	.	TGTGCCAGCTTCGGAAGCGAATCCTATGGCTACACCTTC	CASFGSESYGYTF
TRBV4-1	.	TRBJ1-2	.	TGCGCCAGCAGCCATCTGCCGGGACAAAGCTATGGCTACACCTTC	CASSHLPGQSYGYTF
TRBV7-3	.	TRBJ1-3	.	TGTGCCAGCAGCTTACGGCGGGGAAACACCATATATTTT	CASSLRRGNTIYF
TRBV5-6	.	TRBJ1-2	.	TGTGCCAGCAGCTTATTTGAGCTAGACTATGGCTACACCTTC	CASSLFELDYGYTF
TRBV13	.	TRBJ2-1	.	TGTGCCAGCACGATAGGTGGGCAGGCTTACAATGAGCAGTTCTTC	CASTIGGQAYNEQFF
TRBV19	.	TRBJ2-3	.	TGTGCCAGTAGTACCCTAGGGGGGGGAAAAGATACGCAGTATTTT	CASSTLGGGKDTQYF
TRBV27	.	TRBJ1-5	TRBD1	TGTGCCAGCAGTACAGGGGGGGGCAATCAGCCCCAGCATTTT	CASSTGGGNQPQHF
TRBV6-5	.	TRBJ1-1	.	TGTGCCAGCAGCCCCCCCGGGTTTCAGAACACTGAAGCTTTCTTT	CASSPPGFQNTEAFF
TRBV7-9	.	TRBJ2-6	.	TGTGCCAGCAGCTTAGGAGCCGACTTCGTTGTCTCTGGGGCCAACGTCCTGACTTTC	CASSLGADFVVSGANVLTF
TRBV5-4	.	TRBJ1-1	.	TGTGCCAGCAGCTTCAGAGGGGGTGGCACTGAAGCTTTCTTT	CASSFRGGGTEAFF
TRBV14	.	TRBJ1-1	TRBD1	TGTGCCAGCAGCCCTCTAGGACAGGGCTACTCGAACACTGAAGCTTTCTTT	CASSPLGQGYSNTEAFF
TRBV7-9	.	TRBJ1-6	TRBD1	TGTGCCAGCAGTTCAGGGGGCGCGGGATCACCCCTCCACTTT	CASSSGGAGSPLHF
TRBV18	.	TRBJ1-1	TRBD1	TGTGCCAGCTCACCGTGGGACAGTCTGCGGGCGGACGAAGCTTTCTTT	CASSPWDSLRADEAFF
TRBV5-4	.	TRBJ1-6	TRBD1	TGTGCCAGCAGCTCCGACAGGGCGAGTTCACCCCTCCACTTT	CASSSDRASSPLHF
TRBV24-1	.	TRBJ1-4	.	TGTGCCACCAGTGATCGGGGGGAATCGAGGGGAAAACTGTTTTTT	CATSDRGESRGKLFF
TRBV5-4	.	TRBJ2-7	TRBD1	TGTGCCAGCAGCGTTAAGGACAGGGGCGAGCAGTACTTC	CASSVKDRGEQYF
TRBV5-6	.	TRBJ1-1	.	TGTGCCAGCAGTCACTATTCGGCAACTGAAGCTTTCTTT	CASSHYSATEAFF
TRBV28	.	TRBJ1-2	TRBD1	TGTGCCAGCAGGGGGACAGTCTATGGCTACACCTTC	CASRGTVYGYTF
TRBV7-9	once	TRBJ1-2	TRBD1	TGTGCCAGCAGCCCCGTGGGACAGGGCTATGGCTACACCTTC	CASSPVGQGYGYTF
TRBV24-1	.	TRBJ1-2	.	TGTGCCACCAGTGACCCAAGGACAGAGGGCTACACCTTC	CATSDPRTEGYTF
TRBV6-5	.	TRBJ1-1	.	TGTGCCAGCAGCGGACAGACCCTCATGAACACTGAAGCTTTCTTT	CASSGQTLMNTEAFF
TRBV6-5	once	TRBJ1-4	.	TGTGCCAGCGAGACCTCGTTCCGGGAACTGTTTTTT	CASETSFRELFF
TRBV7-8	.	TRBJ1-5	.	TGTGCCAGCAGCTTAGCTGTCGGCAATCAGCCCCAGCATTTT	CASSLAVGNQPQHF
TRBV11-2	.	TRBJ1-3	.	TGTGCCAGCAGCCCTTTAAGGGGGATAAACACCATATATTTT	CASSPLRGINTIYF
TRBV2	.	TRBJ2-5	.	TGTGCCAGCAGGGGGGAGGCCTCGACCCAGTACTTC	CASRGEASTQYF
TRBV11-1	.	TRBJ2-2	TRBD1	TGTGCCAGCAGGCCGGGACAGGGTTTAGGCGGGGAGCTGTTTTTT	CASRPGQGLGGELFF
TRBV12-5	few	TRBJ2-3	.	TGTGCTAGTGGTGCGGGACAGAAAACTAGCACAGATACGCAGTATTTT	CASGAGQKTSTDTQYF
TRBV11-3	once	TRBJ2-1	.	TGTGCCAGCAGCTTAGGGACTGCCCCCGCGGATGAGCAGTTCTTC	CASSLGTAPADEQFF
TRBV6-2/TRBV6-3	.	TRBJ1-2	.	TGTGCCAGCAGTTCACAAGTCCCTTATGGCTACACCTTC	CASSSQVPYGYTF
TRBV2	.	TRBJ2-6	TRBD1	TGTGCCAGCAAGGGGGCAGAATCTGGGGCCAACGTCCTGACTTTC	CASKGAESGANVLTF
TRBV5-1	.	TRBJ1-1	.	TGCGCCAGCAGCTTCAGTCATCAGAACACTGAAGCTTTCTTT	CASSFSHQNTEAFF
TRBV12-3/TRBV12-4	.	TRBJ2-3	.	TGTGCCACATTGACTAGAGGCACGCAGTATTTT	CATLTRGTQYF
TRBV24-1	.	TRBJ2-3	TRBD2	TGTGCCATCTCACGGGGACTAGCGGACACAGATACGCAGTATTTT	CAISRGLADTDTQYF
TRBV7-9	.	TRBJ1-1	TRBD1	TGTGCCAGCAGCCGACAGGGTGGGTGGACTGAAGCTTTCTTT	CASSRQGGWTEAFF
TRBV19	once	TRBJ2-3	TRBD2	TGTGCCAGTAGTATGACTAGCGGGGTGGCAGATACGCAGTATTTT	CASSMTSGVADTQYF
TRBV9	once	TRBJ1-2	.	TGTGCCAGCAGCGCCCCCGGGACAAATCACGGGGATGGCTACACCTTC	CASSAPGTNHGDGYTF
TRBV19	.	TRBJ2-4	.	TGTGCCAGTAGTTTCGACAGCGCTTCGGCCAAAAACATTCAGTACTTC	CASSFDSASAKNIQYF
TRBV7-9	once	TRBJ2-7	TRBD1	TGTGCCAGCAGCTTGCCGCCCAGGGGGCAGGATCACTACGAGCAGTACTTC	CASSLPPRGQDHYEQYF
TRBV3-1/TRBV3-2	.	TRBJ1-3	.	TGTGCCAGCATGAAACAAAACTCTGGAAACACCATATATTTT	CASMKQNSGNTIYF
TRBV2	few	TRBJ1-2	TRBD1	TGTGCCAGCAGTGGGACAGGGAACTATGGCTACACCTTC	CASSGTGNYGYTF
TRBV10-1	.	TRBJ1-6	.	TGCGCCAGCAGTGAATCCGGGAAATATAATTCACCCCTCCACTTT	CASSESGKYNSPLHF
TRBV4-1	.	TRBJ1-4	.	TGCGCCAGCAGCCAAGCAGGAGGACTTAATGAAAAACTGTTTTTT	CASSQAGGLNEKLFF
TRBV3-1/TRBV3-2	few	TRBJ1-2	.	TGTGCCAGCAGCCCTCGGGGGGGAAAGGGTGGCTACACCTTC	CASSPRGGKGGYTF
TRBV5-1	.	TRBJ2-5	TRBD2	TGCGCCAGCAGCCCGGGACTAGCGGGCGCTGGGGTAGAGACCCAGTACTTC	CASSPGLAGAGVETQYF